One T cell receptor (beta chain) is described in this entry. The antigen is unknown. The data were taken from a study of blood T cells in healthy people across ages. About the research overall: Capture via template switching afforded approximately one barcoded beta molecule per two T cells. Overall study results and limits: Older individuals had lower TCR beta diversity per million T cells (the decline was roughly linear).

The CDR3 consists of 15 residues. V trimming: 0 bases; J trimming: 3 bases; junction bases outside the gene matches: 3. Germline CDR1 MNHEY, CDR2 SVGAGI. Next came a second PCR, run for roughly 6 to 11 cycles, which used a sample-barcoded 5' primer along with a J-beta primer mix. Each CDR3 protein gets one entry after TCRdb re-called the 5' RACE reads with MiXCR. The table shows 550,000 to 700,000 distinct CDR3 sequences, with 27% occurring only once. PBMCs were isolated at a quantity of at least 6 million per sample. Sequenced: blood. The rearrangement uses TRBV6-5 and TRBJ1-1; the match to TRBD1 covers 8 bases. This TCR was sampled from a woman between 65 and 79 years old in good health. CDR3 nucleotides: TGTGCCAGCAGTTACTCGACAGGGGAGGACACTGAAGCTTTCTTT. This sequence encodes CASSYSTGEDTEAFF.